A selection of T cell receptor beta chains follows, all from one sample in a study of monozygotic twins with inflammatory bowel disease. TCRdb re-called the 5' RACE reads and shows each CDR3 protein once, DNA omitted. The sample includes around 220,000 distinct CDR3 sequences. The sample comprised blood. The receptors were gathered from a human donor with ulcerative colitis or Crohn's disease, or a healthy co-twin of an affected twin (not recorded which). The CDR3 runs from the conserved cysteine through the conserved F or W.

J: TRBJ2-3
V: TRBV12-3/TRBV12-4
CDR3: CASSTPGDTQYF

J: TRBJ2-1
V: TRBV4-1
CDR3: CASSQVTSGGLSEQFF

J: TRBJ1-1
V: TRBV7-2
CDR3: CASSLVSGGTEAFF

J: TRBJ1-2
V: TRBV12-3/TRBV12-4
CDR3: CASSGRGGYTF

J: TRBJ1-5
V: TRBV4-1
CDR3: CASSQATGGQPQHF

J: TRBJ2-1
V: TRBV7-9
CDR3: CASSLAVRSYNEQFF

J: TRBJ2-5
V: TRBV2
CDR3: CASSRDVQETQYF

J: TRBJ2-3
V: TRBV4-1
CDR3: CASGQSGGRDTQYF

J: TRBJ1-4
V: TRBV12-3/TRBV12-4
CDR3: CASSLQGSGEKLFF

J: TRBJ2-2
V: TRBV12-3/TRBV12-4
CDR3: CASSFSGTGELFF

J: TRBJ1-6
V: TRBV7-9
CDR3: CASSLTDSASGPLHF

J: TRBJ2-7
V: TRBV12-3/TRBV12-4
CDR3: CASSRQGISYEQYF

J: TRBJ2-3
V: TRBV23-1
CDR3: CASTPTGPSTDTQYF

J: TRBJ1-1
V: TRBV6-1
CDR3: CASPGPQERNTEAFF

J: TRBJ2-5
V: TRBV7-2
CDR3: CASSHPYDRQETQYF

J: TRBJ2-1
V: TRBV10-3
CDR3: CAISEGTSGIIKEDEQFF

J: TRBJ1-1
V: TRBV5-1
CDR3: CASSEGQAPDTEAFF

J: TRBJ2-7
V: TRBV4-3
CDR3: CASSPQLPGQAFSEQYF

J: TRBJ2-1
V: TRBV2
CDR3: CASSTMSSYNEQFF

J: TRBJ2-1
V: TRBV7-2
CDR3: CASSLAGAGVTYNEQFF

J: TRBJ2-1
V: TRBV7-2
CDR3: CASSLRGGISSYNEQFF

J: TRBJ2-1
V: TRBV12-3/TRBV12-4
CDR3: CASSLWGRGYNEQFF

J: TRBJ2-2
V: TRBV3-1
CDR3: CASSQTSGAGELFF

J: TRBJ2-1
V: TRBV5-1
CDR3: CASSPQGSGGGSYNEQFF

J: TRBJ2-1
V: TRBV20-1
CDR3: CSAREGDNEQFF

J: TRBJ1-1
V: TRBV5-5
CDR3: CASSMRQETFEAFF

J: TRBJ2-1
V: TRBV7-9
CDR3: CASGQGELGEQFF

J: TRBJ2-1
V: TRBV9
CDR3: CASSVDPSRDRGINEQFF

J: TRBJ1-2
V: TRBV3-1
CDR3: CASSTLYRGDGGYTF